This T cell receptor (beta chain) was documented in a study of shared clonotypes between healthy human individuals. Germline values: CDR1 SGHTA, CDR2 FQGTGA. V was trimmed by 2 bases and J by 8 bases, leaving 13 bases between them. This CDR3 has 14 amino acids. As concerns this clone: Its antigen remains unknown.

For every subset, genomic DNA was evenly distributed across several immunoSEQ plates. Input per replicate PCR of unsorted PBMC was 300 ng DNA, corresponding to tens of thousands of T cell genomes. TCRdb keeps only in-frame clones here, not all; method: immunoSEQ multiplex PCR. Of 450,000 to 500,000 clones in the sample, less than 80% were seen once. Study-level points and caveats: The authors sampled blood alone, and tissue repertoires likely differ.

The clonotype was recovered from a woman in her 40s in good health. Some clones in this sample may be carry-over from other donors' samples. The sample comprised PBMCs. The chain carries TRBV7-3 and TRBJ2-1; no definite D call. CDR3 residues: CASSLGSAQHEQFF. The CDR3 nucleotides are TGTGCCAGCAGCTTAGGTTCAGCCCAGCATGAGCAGTTCTTC.